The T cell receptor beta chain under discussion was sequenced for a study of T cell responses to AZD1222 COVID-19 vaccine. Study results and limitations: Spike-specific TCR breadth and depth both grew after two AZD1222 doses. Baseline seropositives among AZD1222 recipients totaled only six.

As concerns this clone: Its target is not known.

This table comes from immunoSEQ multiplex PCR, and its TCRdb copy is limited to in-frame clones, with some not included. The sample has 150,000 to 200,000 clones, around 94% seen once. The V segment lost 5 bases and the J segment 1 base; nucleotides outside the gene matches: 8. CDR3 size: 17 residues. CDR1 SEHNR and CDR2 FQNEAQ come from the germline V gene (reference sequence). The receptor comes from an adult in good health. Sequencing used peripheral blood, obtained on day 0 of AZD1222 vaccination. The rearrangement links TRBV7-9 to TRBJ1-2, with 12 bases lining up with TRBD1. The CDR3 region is CASSLGTGGAYNYGYTF. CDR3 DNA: TGTGCCAGCAGCCTAGGGACAGGGGGCGCATATAACTATGGCTACACCTTC. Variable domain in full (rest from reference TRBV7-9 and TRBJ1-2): DTGVSQNPRHKITKRGQNVTFRCDPISEHNRLYWYRQTLGQGPEFLTYFQNEAQLEKSRLLSDRFSAERPKGSFSTLEIQRTEQGDSAMYLCASSLGTGGAYNYGYTFGSGTRLTVV.